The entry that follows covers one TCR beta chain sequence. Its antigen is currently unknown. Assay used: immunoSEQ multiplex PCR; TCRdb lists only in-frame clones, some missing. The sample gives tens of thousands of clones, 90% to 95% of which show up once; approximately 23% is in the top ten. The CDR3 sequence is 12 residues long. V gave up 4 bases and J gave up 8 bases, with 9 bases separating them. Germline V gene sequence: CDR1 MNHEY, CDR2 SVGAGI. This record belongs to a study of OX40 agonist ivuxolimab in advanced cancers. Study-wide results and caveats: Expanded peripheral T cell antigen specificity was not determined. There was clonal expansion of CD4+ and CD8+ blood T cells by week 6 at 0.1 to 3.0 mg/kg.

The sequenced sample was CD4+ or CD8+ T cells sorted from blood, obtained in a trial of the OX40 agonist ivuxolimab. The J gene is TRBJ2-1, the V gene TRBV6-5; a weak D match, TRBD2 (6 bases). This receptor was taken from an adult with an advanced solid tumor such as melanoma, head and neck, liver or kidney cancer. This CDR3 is CASSFWGDEQFF. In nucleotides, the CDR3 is TGTGCCAGCAGTTTTTGGGGGGATGAGCAGTTCTTC.